This T cell receptor beta chain originates from a study of early T cells in non-severe SARS-CoV-2 infection. At the level of the study: Bulk RNA isolated from unsorted whole blood underwent sequencing; chains were not paired.

Study-wide results and limits: There was a bias toward anti-spike CD8 responses in VDJdb matching, which missed private and CD4 specificities.

Trimming took off 4 bases at V and 9 bases at J, with 10 bases between the two ends. This CDR3 is built from 12 residues. Per the germline V gene, CDR1 is MDHEN and CDR2 is SYDVKM. A word on this clonotype: The antigen is unknown.

In the library, individual cDNA molecules carried attached unique molecular identifiers. TCRdb re-derived calls from the 5' RACE reads in MiXCR, one entry per CDR3 protein. In the table there are 90,000 to 120,000 distinct CDR3 sequences, 11% of which are singletons. The chain links TRBV28 to TRBJ2-1; D is ambiguous. This TCR was recovered from an adult who was a healthcare worker with PCR-confirmed SARS-CoV-2 infection or an uninfected control (not recorded which). Sequencing was done on a sample of whole blood. The CDR3 loop is CASSWAPFEQFF. The CDR3 DNA reads TGTGCCAGCAGTTGGGCACCTTTTGAGCAGTTCTTC.